This is a list of T cell receptor beta chains from one sample in a study of beta chain features in type 1 diabetes. Clones were sequenced by immunoSEQ multiplex PCR, and TCRdb holds only the in-frame ones, with some missing. There are about 340,000 clones in the sample; about a tenth occur only once, and roughly 1% lies in the top ten. The sequencing sample was made of central memory CD4+ T cells from blood. These receptors were obtained from a young man with type 1 diabetes. Each CDR3 is given with its conserved first and last residue. The D gene is left open where the match is weak. Size tells how often a clone was seen (once, few, many) or the class of an expanded clone, and some rows leave it out.

D gene	clone size	J gene	V gene	CDR3 DNA	CDR3 protein
NA	few	TRBJ2-3	TRBV5-1	TGCGCCAGCAGCTTGTTAGCGCACGCTAGCACAGATACGCAGTATTTT	CASSLLAHASTDTQYF
TRBD1	NA	TRBJ1-2	TRBV19	TGTGCCAGTAGGGGACCGGGACAGGGGAAGATCGGCTACACCTTC	CASRGPGQGKIGYTF
NA	few	TRBJ1-6	TRBV9	TGTGCCAGCAGCGCTACAGGCGACAATTCACCCCTCCACTTT	CASSATGDNSPLHF
TRBD1	few	TRBJ2-3	TRBV15	TGTGCCACCAGCAGAAGGACAGGGGCACAAGATACGCAGTATTTT	CATSRRTGAQDTQYF
NA	few	TRBJ2-7	TRBV11-2	TGTGCCAGCAGGCGCGGGGATTACGAGCAGTACTTC	CASRRGDYEQYF
TRBD1	NA	TRBJ1-1	TRBV14	TGTGCCAGCAGCCAACAGGGGGGGTCGAGCACTGAAGCTTTCTTT	CASSQQGGSSTEAFF
NA	NA	TRBJ1-6	TRBV5-1	TGCGCCAGCAGCTTGGAAAGTGGCGGAGGCTCACCCCTCCACTTT	CASSLESGGGSPLHF
TRBD1	NA	TRBJ2-2	TRBV2	TGTGCCAGCAGTGATACAGGGGGAATAATCGGGGAGCTGTTTTTT	CASSDTGGIIGELFF
NA	NA	TRBJ2-1	TRBV2	TGTGCCAGCAGAGGGGGGCAGCACAATGAGCAGTTCTTC	CASRGGQHNEQFF
NA	few	TRBJ2-3	TRBV6-5	TGTGCCAGCAGTTACTCAACCGGAGGGGGAGGAGATACGCAGTATTTT	CASSYSTGGGGDTQYF
NA	many	TRBJ1-6	TRBV4-3	TGCGCCAGCAGCCAAGAAAAGACATCTAGTTCACCCCTCCACTTT	CASSQEKTSSSPLHF
NA	few	TRBJ1-3	TRBV29-1	TGCAGCGTTGTTGCAGGGAACTCTGGAAACACCATATATTTT	CSVVAGNSGNTIYF
NA	few	TRBJ2-2	TRBV6-5	TGTGCCAGCAGTTACTCGCCTGGTTCCAACACCGGGGAGCTGTTTTTT	CASSYSPGSNTGELFF
NA	few	TRBJ2-1	TRBV18	TGTGCCAGCTCATCGCTAGGAGGAAGATTCTTC	CASSSLGGRFF
NA	few	TRBJ1-5	TRBV5-1	TGCGCCAGCAGCTTGGGGGCCGGAATCAATCAGCCCCAGCATTTT	CASSLGAGINQPQHF
NA	NA	TRBJ2-3	TRBV19	TGTGCCAGTACTTCCGAAGATACGCAGTATTTT	CASTSEDTQYF
NA	NA	TRBJ2-7	TRBV5-1	TGCGCCAGCAGCTTCCCGGGGGCCGGCTACGAGCAGTACTTC	CASSFPGAGYEQYF
NA	few	TRBJ1-5	TRBV4-1	TGCGCCAGCAGCCAAGCAAAAGGGTCAACAAGCAATCAGCCCCAGCATTTT	CASSQAKGSTSNQPQHF
NA	NA	TRBJ1-2	TRBV28	TGTGCCAGCAGGGGCGGGGGGATCTATGGCTACACCTTC	CASRGGGIYGYTF
NA	NA	TRBJ2-7	TRBV11-2	TGTGCCAGCAGCCGAGACAGGTCTGGCCACGAGCAGTACTTC	CASSRDRSGHEQYF
NA	NA	TRBJ1-2	TRBV5-1	TGCGCCAGCAGCGACGACAGGAACGGCGGCTACACCTTC	CASSDDRNGGYTF
NA	few	TRBJ2-1	TRBV28	TGTGCCAGCAGTTTGCAGGGGTATGAGCAGTTCTTC	CASSLQGYEQFF